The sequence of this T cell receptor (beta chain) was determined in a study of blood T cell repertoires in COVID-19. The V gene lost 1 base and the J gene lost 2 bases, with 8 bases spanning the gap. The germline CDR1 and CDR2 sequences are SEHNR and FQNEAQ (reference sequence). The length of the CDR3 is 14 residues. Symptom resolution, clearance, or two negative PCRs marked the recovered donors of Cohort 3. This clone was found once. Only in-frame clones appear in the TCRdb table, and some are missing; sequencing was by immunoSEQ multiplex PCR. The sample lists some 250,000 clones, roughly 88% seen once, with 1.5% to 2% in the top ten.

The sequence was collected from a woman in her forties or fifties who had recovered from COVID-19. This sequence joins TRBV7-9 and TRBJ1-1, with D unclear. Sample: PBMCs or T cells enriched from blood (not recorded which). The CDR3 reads CASSLEAGNTEAFF. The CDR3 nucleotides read TGTGCCAGCAGCTTAGAAGCAGGCAACACTGAAGCTTTCTTT.